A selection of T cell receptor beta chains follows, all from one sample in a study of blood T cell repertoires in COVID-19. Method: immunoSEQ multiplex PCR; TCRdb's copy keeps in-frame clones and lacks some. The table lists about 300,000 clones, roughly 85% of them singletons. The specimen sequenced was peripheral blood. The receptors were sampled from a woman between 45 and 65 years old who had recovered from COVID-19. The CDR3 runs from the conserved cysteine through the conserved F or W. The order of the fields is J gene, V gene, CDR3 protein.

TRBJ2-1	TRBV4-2	CASSHPGALNEQFF
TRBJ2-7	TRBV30	CAWSVGHSYEQYF
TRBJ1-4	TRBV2	CASRRSLDEKLFF
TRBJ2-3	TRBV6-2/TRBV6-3	CASSYFVSGPLTDTQYF
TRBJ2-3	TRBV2	CASRPQGANTDTQYF
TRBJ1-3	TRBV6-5	CASSKEAGNTIYF
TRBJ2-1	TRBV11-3	CASSLGQPGSDEQFF
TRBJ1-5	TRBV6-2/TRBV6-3	CASSYTGSDWQPQHF
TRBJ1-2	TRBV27	CASSLGAVLSGGDYYGYTF
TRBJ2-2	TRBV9	CASSVNSQNTGELFF
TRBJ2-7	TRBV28	CASSTGTGVGYEQYF
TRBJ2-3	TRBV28	CASSPRGSRGTQYF
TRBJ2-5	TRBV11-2	CASSLAGGPVKAKTQYF
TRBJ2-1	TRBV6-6	CASSRLARERNEQFF
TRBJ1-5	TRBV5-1	CASSLDGTPLNQPQHF
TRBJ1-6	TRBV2	CASSLRRGPLISYNSPLHF
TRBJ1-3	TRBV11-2	CAWSAGVSGNTIYF
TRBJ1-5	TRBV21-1	CAIPGQSNQPQHF
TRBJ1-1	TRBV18	CASSLGAADTEAFF
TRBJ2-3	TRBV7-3	CASSPGQGADTQYF
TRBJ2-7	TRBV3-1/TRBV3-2	CASSPETSGPYEQYF
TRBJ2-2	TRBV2	CASRIQGAGELFF
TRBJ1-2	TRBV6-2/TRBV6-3	CASSPYEDYGYTF
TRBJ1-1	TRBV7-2	CASSLEGRTEAFF
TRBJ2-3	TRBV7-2	CASSDWAGGGSDTQYF
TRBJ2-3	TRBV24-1	CATSAPGQQPDTQYF
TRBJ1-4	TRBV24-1	CATSDLQGAYREKLFF
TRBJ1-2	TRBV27	CASRDAGRGVDGYTF
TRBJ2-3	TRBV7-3	CASSLVTSTDTQYF
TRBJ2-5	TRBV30	CAWSDPRAETQYF
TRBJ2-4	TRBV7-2	CASSYLTGNGQYF
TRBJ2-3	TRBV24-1	CATSGPRGSTDTQYF
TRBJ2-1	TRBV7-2	CASSFASGRAGNEQFF
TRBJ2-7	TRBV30	CAWSDDRGEQYF
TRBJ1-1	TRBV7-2	CASSLGQTNTEAFF
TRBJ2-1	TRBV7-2	CASSTLGTSGGAFGREQFF
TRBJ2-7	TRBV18	CASSPPGTSGYEQYF
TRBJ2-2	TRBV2	CASSELIPAGGHTGELFF
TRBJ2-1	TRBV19	CASKTGNSYNEQFF
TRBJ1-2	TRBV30	CAWSAWSDGYTF
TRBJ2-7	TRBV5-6	CASSLGARTYEQYF